A selection of T cell receptor beta chains follows, all from one sample in a study of blood T cell repertoires in COVID-19. The method was immunoSEQ multiplex PCR; TCRdb's version includes in-frame clones alone and lacks a portion of them. The table lists approximately 300,000 clones, around nine tenths of them singletons, with 4.5% to 6.5% in the top ten. The specimen sequenced was PBMCs or T cells enriched from blood (not recorded which). The receptors originated from a man aged 55 to 69 who had recovered from COVID-19. Each CDR3 is given with its conserved first and last residue. The order of the fields is CDR3 DNA, CDR3 protein, J gene, clone size, V gene, D gene. D genes are given only for firm matches. Clone size appears in some rows only: once, few, many, or a class for an expanded clone.

cdr3_nt: TGTGCCAGCATCTTAAAGCGGGAAAAGGGTAATGAGCAGTTCTTC
cdr3_aa: CASILKREKGNEQFF
j_call: TRBJ2-1
clone_size: -
v_call: TRBV11-2
d_call: TRBD2

cdr3_nt: TGTGCCAGCAGACTTAGCGGGAGTCTCTCGAACACCGGGGAGCTGTTTTTT
cdr3_aa: CASRLSGSLSNTGELFF
j_call: TRBJ2-2
clone_size: -
v_call: TRBV7-9
d_call: TRBD2

cdr3_nt: TGTGCCAGCAGCCAAGGAGCTGTAAGAGGGTCCGGGTCCAATGAGCAGTTCTTC
cdr3_aa: CASSQGAVRGSGSNEQFF
j_call: TRBJ2-1
clone_size: -
v_call: TRBV3-1/TRBV3-2
d_call: -

cdr3_nt: TGTGCCAGCAGTTCCCTCTACAATGAGCAGTTCTTC
cdr3_aa: CASSSLYNEQFF
j_call: TRBJ2-1
clone_size: -
v_call: TRBV6-5
d_call: -

cdr3_nt: TGTGCCAGCTCACGGGATAGCGGGTCTGAGACCCAGTACTTC
cdr3_aa: CASSRDSGSETQYF
j_call: TRBJ2-5
clone_size: -
v_call: TRBV18
d_call: TRBD2

cdr3_nt: TGTGCCAGCAGCCCCGAGGGGACTAGCTCCTACAATGAGCAGTTCTTC
cdr3_aa: CASSPEGTSSYNEQFF
j_call: TRBJ2-1
clone_size: few
v_call: TRBV3-1/TRBV3-2
d_call: TRBD2

cdr3_nt: TGTGCCAGCAGCAAAGTACGCGGGAGAAGCTACAATGAGCAGTTCTTC
cdr3_aa: CASSKVRGRSYNEQFF
j_call: TRBJ2-1
clone_size: -
v_call: TRBV21-1
d_call: -

cdr3_nt: TGTGCCAGCAGTTTATCTAGCGGGAAACCGCAGTTCTTC
cdr3_aa: CASSLSSGKPQFF
j_call: TRBJ2-1
clone_size: -
v_call: TRBV28
d_call: TRBD2

cdr3_nt: TGTGCCAGCAGCTTGCAAGACCGAGGGGTAGCGGGCCTAACCTACGAGCAGTACTTC
cdr3_aa: CASSLQDRGVAGLTYEQYF
j_call: TRBJ2-7
clone_size: -
v_call: TRBV5-4
d_call: TRBD2

cdr3_nt: TGTGCCAGCAGCCCATGGCGGGCAACAGATACGCAGTATTTT
cdr3_aa: CASSPWRATDTQYF
j_call: TRBJ2-3
clone_size: -
v_call: TRBV11-3
d_call: -

cdr3_nt: TGTGCCCTGGGGGAACAGGGGAGGTTGGAGACCCAGTACTTC
cdr3_aa: CALGEQGRLETQYF
j_call: TRBJ2-5
clone_size: -
v_call: TRBV7-9
d_call: -

cdr3_nt: TGTGCCACCAGCCGAAGGGACAGTCCTCCTTATGGCTACACCTTC
cdr3_aa: CATSRRDSPPYGYTF
j_call: TRBJ1-2
clone_size: -
v_call: TRBV24-1
d_call: TRBD1

cdr3_nt: TGCGCCAGCAGCTTGGACCCGGGACTAGCGGGAGTCGGGGAGCTGTTTTTT
cdr3_aa: CASSLDPGLAGVGELFF
j_call: TRBJ2-2
clone_size: -
v_call: TRBV5-1
d_call: TRBD2